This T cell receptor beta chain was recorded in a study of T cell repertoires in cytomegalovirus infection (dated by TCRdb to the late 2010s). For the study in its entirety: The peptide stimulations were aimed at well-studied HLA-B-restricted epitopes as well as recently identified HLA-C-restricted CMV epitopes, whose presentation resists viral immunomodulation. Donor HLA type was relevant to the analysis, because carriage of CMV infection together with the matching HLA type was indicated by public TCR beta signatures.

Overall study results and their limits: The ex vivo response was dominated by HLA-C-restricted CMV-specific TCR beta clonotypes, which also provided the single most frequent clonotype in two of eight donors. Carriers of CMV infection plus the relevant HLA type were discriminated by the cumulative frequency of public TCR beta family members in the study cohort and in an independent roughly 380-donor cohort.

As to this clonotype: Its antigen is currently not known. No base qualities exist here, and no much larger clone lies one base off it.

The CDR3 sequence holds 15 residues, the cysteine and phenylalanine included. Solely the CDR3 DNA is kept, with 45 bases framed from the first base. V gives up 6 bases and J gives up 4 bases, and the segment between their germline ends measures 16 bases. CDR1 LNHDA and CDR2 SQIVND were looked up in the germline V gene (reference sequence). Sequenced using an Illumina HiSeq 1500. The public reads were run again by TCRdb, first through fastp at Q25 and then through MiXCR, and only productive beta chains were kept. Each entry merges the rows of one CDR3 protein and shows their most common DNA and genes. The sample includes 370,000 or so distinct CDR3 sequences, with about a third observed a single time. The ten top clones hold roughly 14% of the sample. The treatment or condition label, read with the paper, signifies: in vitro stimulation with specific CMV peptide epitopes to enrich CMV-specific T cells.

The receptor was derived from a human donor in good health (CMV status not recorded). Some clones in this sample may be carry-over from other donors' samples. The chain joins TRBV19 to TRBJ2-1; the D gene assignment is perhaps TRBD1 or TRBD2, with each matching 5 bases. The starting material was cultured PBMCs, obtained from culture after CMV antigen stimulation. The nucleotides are TGTGCCAGTAGAATGGGACCTGGGATTTACAATGAGCAGTTCTTC. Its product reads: CASRMGPGIYNEQFF.